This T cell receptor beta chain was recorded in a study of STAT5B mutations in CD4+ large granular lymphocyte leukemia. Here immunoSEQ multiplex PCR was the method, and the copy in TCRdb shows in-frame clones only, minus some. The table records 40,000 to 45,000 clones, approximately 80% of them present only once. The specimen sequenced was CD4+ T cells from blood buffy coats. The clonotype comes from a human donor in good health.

CDR3: CASKTSVYQETQYF. DNA of the CDR3: TGCGCCAGCAAGACTAGCGTGTACCAAGAGACCCAGTACTTC. This rearrangement joins TRBV5-1 to TRBJ2-5; 8 bases are shared with TRBD2. The J segment lost 0 bases and the V segment lost 6 bases, leaving 4 bases of the junction unmatched. Germline CDR1 and CDR2: SGHRS and YFSETQ. This CDR3 region has 14 residues. Full variable domain (rest looked up from reference TRBV5-1 and TRBJ2-5): KAGVTQTPRYLIKTRGQQVTLSCSPISGHRSVSWYQQTPGQGLQFLFEYFSETQRNKGNFPGRFSGRQFSNSRSEMNVSTLELGDSALYLCASKTSVYQETQYFGPGTRLLVL.